This is a list of T cell receptor beta chains from one sample in a study of Ad26.COV2.S vaccination and SARS-CoV-2 variants. Profiled with immunoSEQ multiplex PCR; TCRdb holds only in-frame clones, not every one. The data show hundreds of thousands of clones, roughly 84% seen once. The specimen was peripheral blood, collected in a trial of Ad26.COV2.S vaccine versus placebo. These receptor sequences come from a person between 18 and 60 years old who received the Ad26.COV2.S COVID-19 vaccine or a placebo. Both conserved end residues are trimmed from each CDR3.

j_gene: TRBJ1-1
v_gene: TRBV18
CDR3aa: ASSLDRGLSTEAF

j_gene: TRBJ1-4
v_gene: TRBV6-2/TRBV6-3
CDR3aa: ASSYGQTNTNEKLF

j_gene: TRBJ2-6
v_gene: TRBV6-5
CDR3aa: ATTPVGVGANVLT

j_gene: TRBJ2-2
v_gene: TRBV2
CDR3aa: ASSEAPNTGELF

j_gene: TRBJ2-1
v_gene: TRBV12-5
CDR3aa: ASGLDQGLIYNEQF

j_gene: TRBJ2-1
v_gene: TRBV4-3
CDR3aa: ASSQDRSGATYNEQF

j_gene: TRBJ2-7
v_gene: TRBV7-6
CDR3aa: ASSFGGQGSYEQY

j_gene: TRBJ1-4
v_gene: TRBV2
CDR3aa: ASSEGGLREKLF

j_gene: TRBJ2-7
v_gene: TRBV5-6
CDR3aa: ASSPFLTSGGYEQY

j_gene: TRBJ2-7
v_gene: TRBV3-1/TRBV3-2
CDR3aa: ASSLDTYEQY

j_gene: TRBJ2-3
v_gene: TRBV5-1
CDR3aa: ASSWRQGETDTQY

j_gene: TRBJ1-5
v_gene: TRBV19
CDR3aa: ASSADRVTNQPQH

j_gene: TRBJ1-4
v_gene: TRBV27
CDR3aa: ASTRTGDLATNEKLF

j_gene: TRBJ2-3
v_gene: TRBV7-6
CDR3aa: ASSLSGVAGSQATDTQY

j_gene: TRBJ2-1
v_gene: TRBV9
CDR3aa: ASSVKENPYNEQF

j_gene: TRBJ1-1
v_gene: TRBV27
CDR3aa: ASSLSRGTEAF

j_gene: TRBJ2-2
v_gene: TRBV4-2
CDR3aa: ASSQDTNLAGADNTGELF

j_gene: TRBJ2-7
v_gene: TRBV5-1
CDR3aa: ASSQRTGESSRGTNLYEQY

j_gene: TRBJ2-1
v_gene: TRBV9
CDR3aa: ASTPINPGNEQF

j_gene: TRBJ1-2
v_gene: TRBV4-1
CDR3aa: ASSQGHTRDGYT

j_gene: TRBJ1-1
v_gene: TRBV27
CDR3aa: ASRPLKGWNTEAF

j_gene: TRBJ1-3
v_gene: TRBV4-1
CDR3aa: ASSQPYRAGNTIY

j_gene: TRBJ2-5
v_gene: TRBV10-3
CDR3aa: AIKDRAFQETQY

j_gene: TRBJ2-1
v_gene: TRBV5-1
CDR3aa: ASSLDPSWASYNEQF

j_gene: TRBJ2-7
v_gene: TRBV4-2
CDR3aa: ASSQTGLAYEQY

j_gene: TRBJ2-3
v_gene: TRBV4-3
CDR3aa: ASSQDLLAGGGTDTQY

j_gene: TRBJ2-2
v_gene: TRBV29-1
CDR3aa: SVLKQSTGELF

j_gene: TRBJ2-7
v_gene: TRBV5-5
CDR3aa: ASSWGQGHTYEQY

j_gene: TRBJ1-1
v_gene: TRBV5-1
CDR3aa: ASSSGQLNTEAF

j_gene: TRBJ2-2
v_gene: TRBV20-1
CDR3aa: SAGDGYTGELF

j_gene: TRBJ1-2
v_gene: TRBV19
CDR3aa: ASSTPGQGTHGYT

j_gene: TRBJ1-6
v_gene: TRBV10-1
CDR3aa: ASSERKGCNSPLH

j_gene: TRBJ1-6
v_gene: TRBV5-1
CDR3aa: ASRESSYNSPLH

j_gene: TRBJ1-5
v_gene: TRBV3-1/TRBV3-2
CDR3aa: ASSQDPGQVSNQPQH

j_gene: TRBJ1-1
v_gene: TRBV9
CDR3aa: ASSVVTENTEAF

j_gene: TRBJ1-3
v_gene: TRBV30
CDR3aa: AWNPNSGNTIY

j_gene: TRBJ2-1
v_gene: TRBV7-8
CDR3aa: ASSLRLPPNEQF

j_gene: TRBJ1-1
v_gene: TRBV4-1
CDR3aa: ASSQGERGNTEAF

j_gene: TRBJ2-3
v_gene: TRBV11-2
CDR3aa: ASTKGVGGTDTQY

j_gene: TRBJ1-4
v_gene: TRBV10-3
CDR3aa: ATSAANEKLF

j_gene: TRBJ2-5
v_gene: TRBV2
CDR3aa: ASSSEQGGSETQY

j_gene: TRBJ2-5
v_gene: TRBV11-2
CDR3aa: ASSLTSGGYPPETQY

j_gene: TRBJ2-5
v_gene: TRBV7-2
CDR3aa: ASSLAWGTETQY

j_gene: TRBJ1-1
v_gene: TRBV5-1
CDR3aa: ASSLVGADTEAF

j_gene: TRBJ1-1
v_gene: TRBV5-1
CDR3aa: ASSPGQGVRMNTEAF

j_gene: TRBJ1-1
v_gene: TRBV12-5
CDR3aa: ASGPDRSNTEAF

j_gene: TRBJ1-2
v_gene: TRBV29-1
CDR3aa: SVRDREPYGYT

j_gene: TRBJ1-2
v_gene: TRBV10-3
CDR3aa: AIRADRDFLYGYT

j_gene: TRBJ1-2
v_gene: TRBV6-4
CDR3aa: ASSDRGNYGYT

j_gene: TRBJ2-1
v_gene: TRBV27
CDR3aa: ASSSLAGSYNEQF

j_gene: TRBJ1-4
v_gene: TRBV4-2
CDR3aa: ASSQGQFNEKLF

j_gene: TRBJ2-7
v_gene: TRBV7-6
CDR3aa: ASSLGGQGAGEQY

j_gene: TRBJ1-2
v_gene: TRBV4-1
CDR3aa: ASSRSLQGINYGYT

j_gene: TRBJ1-3
v_gene: TRBV7-3
CDR3aa: ASSIQGAAGNTIY